This T cell receptor (beta chain) was captured by sequencing in a study of blood T cells in healthy people across ages. Researchers isolated at least 6 million PBMCs per sample. A second PCR of roughly 7 to 11 cycles used a sample-barcoded 5' primer and a J-beta primer mix. Every individual sample yielded 3 million or more paired-end reads (each containing CDR3). TCRdb reprocessed the 5' RACE reads via MiXCR and lists one record per CDR3 protein. The profile covers about 760,000 distinct CDR3 sequences, with approximately 60% appearing a single time and roughly 24% taken by the ten largest. The CDR3 consists of 12 residues. Deletions cut 4 bases from V and 9 bases from J, with 10 bases between. Germline V gives CDR1 LGHNA, CDR2 YSLEER.

The origin of this receptor is a man aged 35 to 55 in good health. The chain couples TRBV4-3 to TRBJ2-1; maybe TRBD1 (5 bases). Sequencing was performed on blood. CDR3 coding DNA: TGCGCCAGCAGCCGGGGTCAGGGTGAGCAGTTCTTC. Residues: CASSRGQGEQFF.